One sample yielded the 3 T cell receptor beta chains listed below, sequenced in a study of blood T cell repertoires in COVID-19. Generated by immunoSEQ multiplex PCR, the TCRdb table keeps only in-frame clones and is missing some. The sample holds 210,000 or so clones, 75% to 85% seen once. The specimen was peripheral blood. Receptor source: a man in his fifties with COVID-19, enrolled during active disease.

This clone occurred once. J is TRBJ2-1 and V is TRBV19, with TRBD1 matching 8 bases. CDR1 and CDR2 (germline): LNHDA, SQIVND (reference sequence). J gave up 8 bases and V 1 base, and 4 bases lay outside the gene matches. This CDR3 region has 14 residues. The chain's CDR3 is CASSIGQGADEQFF. CDR3 coding DNA: TGTGCCAGTAGTATAGGGCAGGGGGCTGATGAGCAGTTCTTC.

This clone was seen a handful of times. The V and J genes are TRBV5-1 and TRBJ1-5; a weak D match, TRBD1 (5 bases). V lost 4 bases and J lost 7, with 18 bases in between. The CDR3 extends over 15 amino acids. CDR1 is SGHRS and CDR2 is YFSETQ in the germline V gene. The CDR3 region has the DNA TGCGCCAGCAGCCTACGTCCTGGGGGGGAGCAGCCCCAGCATTTT. Amino acid sequence: CASSLRPGGEQPQHF.

This chain connects TRBV15 to TRBJ2-7, with a weak D call TRBD2 (6 bases). CDR1 is LNHNV, CDR2 YYDKDF, per germline (reference sequence). This CDR3 has 15 residues. Trimming cost V 1 base and J 6 bases, with 16 bases left between them. CDR3 region: CATSRGDFGFSEQYF. CDR3 coding DNA: TGTGCCACCAGCAGAGGGGACTTCGGCTTTTCCGAGCAGTACTTC. Full variable domain (missing parts from reference TRBV15 and TRBJ2-7): DAMVIQNPRYQVTQFGKPVTLSCSQTLNHNVMYWYQQKSSQAPKLLFHYYDKDFNNEADTPDNFQSRRPNTSFCFLDIRSPGLGDTAMYLCATSRGDFGFSEQYFGPGTRLTVT.